This entry lists 10 T cell receptor beta chains sequenced from one sample in a study of blood T cell repertoires in COVID-19. Some clones are missing from TCRdb's copy, which holds only in-frame ones; the method was immunoSEQ multiplex PCR. The sample lists some 270,000 clones, less than 90% occurring once. Sequenced input: peripheral blood. Receptor source: a woman aged 40 to 49 who had recovered from COVID-19.

V and J are TRBV30 and TRBJ1-2; D may be TRBD1 (6 bases). Germline V gene sequence: CDR1 GTSNPN, CDR2 SVGIG (reference sequence). Trimming stripped 3 bases from V and 8 bases from J, with 19 bases between. CDR3 size: 14 residues. The CDR3 coding sequence is TGTGCCTGGAGGACACAGGGTTGGGGTGGAGGCTACACCTTC. Its translation: CAWRTQGWGGGYTF.

This clone appeared a few times. The V and J genes are TRBV19 and TRBJ2-7; tentative D call: TRBD2 (5 bases). The CDR3 is 15 residues long. Germline lookup yields CDR1 LNHDA and CDR2 SQIVND (reference sequence). V lost 6 bases and J lost 5, with 20 bases in between. The CDR3 reads CASSRREQFRHEQYF. As DNA, the CDR3 is TGTGCCAGTAGCCGACGGGAACAGTTTAGGCACGAGCAGTACTTC.

The chain carries TRBV6-1 and TRBJ1-2; D possibly corresponds to TRBD1 (6 bases). The CDR3 runs 14 residues. Germline V lookup: CDR1 MNHNS, CDR2 SASEGT. The V and J ends lost 0 bases and 5 bases respectively, with 10 bases between them. The CDR3 nucleotides are TGTGCCAGCAGTGAAGCGGCAGGGGCTTATGGCTACACCTTC. This translates into CASSEAAGAYGYTF.

This chain uses TRBV11-3 with TRBJ2-7, with 8 bases identical to TRBD2. The V gene's germline CDR1 is SGHNT and CDR2 YENEEA. Germline trimming cut 3 bases from V and 8 bases from J; bases unmatched to any gene: 3. The CDR3 is made up of 12 amino acids. Here the CDR3 DNA reads TGTGCCAGCAGCTTGAGCGGGGGCCAGCAGTACTTC. It yields the protein CASSLSGGQQYF.

The chain joins TRBV6-6 to TRBJ1-2; tentatively, D is TRBD1 (5 bases). V was pared by 0 bases and J by 0 bases, with 11 bases between. This CDR3 is built from 16 residues. Per germline, CDR1 MNHNY and CDR2 SVGAGI (reference sequence). The CDR3 sequence is CASSYSGRGPNYGYTF. CDR3 in DNA: TGTGCCAGCAGTTACTCGGGGAGGGGACCTAACTATGGCTACACCTTC.

The rearrangement uses TRBV30 and TRBJ1-1, with D possibly matching TRBD1 (6 bases). The CDR3 is 12 residues long. The V gene lost 2 bases and the J gene lost 5 bases, with 9 bases spanning the gap. Germline loops: CDR1 GTSNPN, CDR2 SVGIG (reference sequence). The CDR3 region is CAWSLRGTEAFF. In nucleotides, the CDR3 is TGTGCCTGGAGTCTCAGGGGAACTGAAGCTTTCTTT. The whole variable domain, remainder taken from reference TRBV30 and TRBJ1-1, is SQTIHQWPATLVQPVGSPLSLECTVEGTSNPNLYWYRQAAGRGLQLLFYSVGIGQISSEVPQNLSASRPQDRQFILSSKKLLLSDSGFYLCAWSLRGTEAFFGQGTRLTVV.

The V gene is TRBV12-3 or TRBV12-4, the J gene TRBJ2-1; D gene unclear. V was trimmed by 1 base and J by 4 bases, leaving 5 bases between them. The CDR3 has 13 residues. The CDR3 DNA reads as TGTGCCAGCAGTTTAGGGCAGTACAATGAGCAGTTCTTC. This translates into CASSLGQYNEQFF.

This clone was detected only once. V gene TRBV2 combines with J gene TRBJ1-1, with D perhaps TRBD1 (6 bases). The CDR3 is 15 residues long. CDR1 and CDR2 (germline): SNHLY, FYNNEI. V lost 3 bases and J 3 bases, leaving 14 bases between the germline ends. CDR3 residues: CASSDYGRGDTEAFF. The CDR3 DNA follows: TGTGCCAGCAGTGACTATGGCAGGGGAGACACTGAAGCTTTCTTT.

This sequence joins TRBV9 and TRBJ1-6, with D possibly TRBD1 on 6 matching bases. The CDR3 extends over 13 amino acids. In germline, CDR1 is SGDLS, CDR2 YYNGEE. The V gene lost 7 bases and the J gene lost 10 bases, with 15 bases spanning the gap. The CDR3 coding sequence is TGTGCCAGCGGGGCAGGGGCAGTATCACCCCTCCACTTT. It codes for CASGAGAVSPLHF.

This chain links TRBV4-2 with TRBJ1-1; D is unresolved. The CDR3 contains 14 residues. Germline CDR1 LGHNA, CDR2 YNFKEQ. V lost 3 bases and J lost 1, with 9 bases in between. The CDR3 DNA reads as TGTGCCAGCAGCCATACCGGGAGGAACACTGAAGCTTTCTTT. This encodes CASSHTGRNTEAFF.